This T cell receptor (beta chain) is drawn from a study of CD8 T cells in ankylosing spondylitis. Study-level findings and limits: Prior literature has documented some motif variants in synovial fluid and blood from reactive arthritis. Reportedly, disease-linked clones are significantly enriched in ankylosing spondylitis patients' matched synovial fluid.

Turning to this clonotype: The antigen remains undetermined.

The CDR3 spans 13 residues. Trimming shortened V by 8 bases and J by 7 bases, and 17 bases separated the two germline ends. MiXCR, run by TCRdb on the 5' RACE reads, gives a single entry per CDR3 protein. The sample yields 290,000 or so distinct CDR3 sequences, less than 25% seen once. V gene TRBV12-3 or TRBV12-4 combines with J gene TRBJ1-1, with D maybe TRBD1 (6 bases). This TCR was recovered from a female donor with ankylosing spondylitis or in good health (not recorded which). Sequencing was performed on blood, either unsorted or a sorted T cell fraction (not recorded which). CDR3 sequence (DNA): TGTGCCAGCCGAATTCGAGGGGGGGGTGAAGCTTTCTTT. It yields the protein CASRIRGGGEAFF.